The clone carrying this TCR beta chain was counted at least ten times. What it binds is not known. The sample is drawn from a study of early T cells in non-severe SARS-CoV-2 infection. Study background: Sequenced material consisted of bulk RNA (from unsorted whole blood), and chains were unpaired. Study-wide results and limits: VDJdb matching, biased toward anti-spike CD8 responses, missed private and CD4 specificities.

Attached unique molecular identifiers marked individual cDNA molecules. TCRdb recomputed calls from the 5' RACE reads with MiXCR, one row per CDR3 protein. This sample carries tens of thousands of distinct CDR3 sequences, approximately 10% of them seen once, and the ten largest clones take 5.5% to 7%. V lost 0 bases and J 3 bases, leaving 14 bases between the germline ends. The CDR3 loop spans 16 amino acids. From germline, CDR1 is MNHNY and CDR2 SVGAGI (reference sequence). Sequenced material: whole blood. The rearrangement joins TRBV6-6 to TRBJ1-1; D gene uncertain. The receptor's source is an adult who was a healthcare worker with PCR-confirmed SARS-CoV-2 infection or an uninfected control (not recorded which). The CDR3 region is CASSYSSRRADTEAFF. CDR3 nucleotides: TGTGCCAGCAGTTACTCGAGTCGGCGGGCAGACACTGAAGCTTTCTTT.